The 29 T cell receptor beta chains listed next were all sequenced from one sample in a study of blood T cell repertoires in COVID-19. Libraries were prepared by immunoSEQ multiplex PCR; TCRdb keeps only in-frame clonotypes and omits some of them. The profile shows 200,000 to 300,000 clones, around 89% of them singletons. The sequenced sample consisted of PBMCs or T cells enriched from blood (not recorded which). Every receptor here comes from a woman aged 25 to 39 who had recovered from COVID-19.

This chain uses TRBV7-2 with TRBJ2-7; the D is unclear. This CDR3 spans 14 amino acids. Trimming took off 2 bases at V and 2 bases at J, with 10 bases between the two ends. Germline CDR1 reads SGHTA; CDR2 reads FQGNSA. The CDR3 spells CASSLPRSPYEQYF. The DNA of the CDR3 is TGTGCCAGCAGCTTACCCCGGTCTCCCTACGAGCAGTACTTC.

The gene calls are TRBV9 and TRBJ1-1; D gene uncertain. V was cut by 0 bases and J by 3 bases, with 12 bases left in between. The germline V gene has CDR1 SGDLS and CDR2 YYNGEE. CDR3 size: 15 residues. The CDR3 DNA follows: TGTGCCAGCAGCGTAGGGTCTTCCTGGCACACTGAAGCTTTCTTT. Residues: CASSVGSSWHTEAFF. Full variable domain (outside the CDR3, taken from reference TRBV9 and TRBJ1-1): DSGVTQTPKHLITATGQRVTLRCSPRSGDLSVYWYQQSLDQGLQFLIQYYNGEERAKGNILERFSAQQFPDLHSELNLSSLELGDSALYFCASSVGSSWHTEAFFGQGTRLTVV.

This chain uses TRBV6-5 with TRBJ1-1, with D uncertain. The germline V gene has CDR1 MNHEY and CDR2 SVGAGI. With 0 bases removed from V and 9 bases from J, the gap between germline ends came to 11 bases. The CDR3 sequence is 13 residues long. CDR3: CASSYSSSYQAFF. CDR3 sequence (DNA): TGTGCCAGCAGTTACTCCTCCTCCTATCAAGCTTTCTTT.

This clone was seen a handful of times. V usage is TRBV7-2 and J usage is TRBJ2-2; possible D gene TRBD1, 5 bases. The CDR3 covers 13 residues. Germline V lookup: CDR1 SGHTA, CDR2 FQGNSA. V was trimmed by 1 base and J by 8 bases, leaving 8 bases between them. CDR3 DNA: TGTGCCAGCAGCTTAGGGGGCAATGGGGAGCTGTTTTTT. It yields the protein CASSLGGNGELFF. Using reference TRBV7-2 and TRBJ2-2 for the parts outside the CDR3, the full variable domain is GAGVSQSPSNKVTEKGKDVELRCDPISGHTALYWYRQSLGQGLEFLIYFQGNSAPDKSGLPSDRFSAERTGGSVSTLTIQRTQQEDSAVYLCASSLGGNGELFFGEGSRLTVL.

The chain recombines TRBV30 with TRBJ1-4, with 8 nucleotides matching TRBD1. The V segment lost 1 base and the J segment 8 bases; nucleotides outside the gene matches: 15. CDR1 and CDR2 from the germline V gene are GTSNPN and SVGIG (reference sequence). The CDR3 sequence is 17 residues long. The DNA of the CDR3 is TGTGCCTGGAGTGGAGACTCCCAGGGGGCAGGAATGGAAAAACTGTTTTTT. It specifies CAWSGDSQGAGMEKLFF.

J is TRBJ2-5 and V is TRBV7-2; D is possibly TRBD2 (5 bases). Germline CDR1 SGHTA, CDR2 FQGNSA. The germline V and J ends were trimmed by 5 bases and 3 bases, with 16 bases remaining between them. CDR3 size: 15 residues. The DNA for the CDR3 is TGTGCCAGCAGCCACCGGACTCTGACTAAAGAGACCCAGTACTTC. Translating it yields CASSHRTLTKETQYF.

The CDR3, as DNA: TGTGCCAGCAGCTTTTATCAAGCCCACACCGGGGAGCTGTTTTTT. This codes for CASSFYQAHTGELFF. J is TRBJ2-2 and V is TRBV7-2; D is undetermined. The CDR3 length is 15 residues. V gave up 3 bases and J gave up 3 bases, with 11 bases separating them. Germline CDR1 reads SGHTA; CDR2 reads FQGNSA.

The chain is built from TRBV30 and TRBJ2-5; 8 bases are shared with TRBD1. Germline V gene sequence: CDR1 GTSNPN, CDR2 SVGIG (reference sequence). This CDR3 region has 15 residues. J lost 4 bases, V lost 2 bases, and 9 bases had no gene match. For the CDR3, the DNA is TGTGCCTGGAGTAGGACAGGGTACAGCAGAGAGACCCAGTACTTC. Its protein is CAWSRTGYSRETQYF. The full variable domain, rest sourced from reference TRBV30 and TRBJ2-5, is SQTIHQWPATLVQPVGSPLSLECTVEGTSNPNLYWYRQAAGRGLQLLFYSVGIGQISSEVPQNLSASRPQDRQFILSSKKLLLSDSGFYLCAWSRTGYSRETQYFGPGTRLLVL.

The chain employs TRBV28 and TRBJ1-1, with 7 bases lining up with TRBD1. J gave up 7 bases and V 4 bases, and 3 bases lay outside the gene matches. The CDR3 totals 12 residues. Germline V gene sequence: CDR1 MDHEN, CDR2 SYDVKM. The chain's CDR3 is CASSSGDSEAFF. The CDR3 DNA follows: TGTGCCAGCAGTTCGGGGGACAGTGAAGCTTTCTTT.

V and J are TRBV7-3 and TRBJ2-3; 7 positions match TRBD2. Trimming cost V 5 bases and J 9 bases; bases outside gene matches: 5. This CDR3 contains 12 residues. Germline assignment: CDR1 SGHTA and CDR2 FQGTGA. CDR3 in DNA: TGTGCCAGCAGCCCAAGCGGGATGACGCAGTATTTT. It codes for CASSPSGMTQYF.

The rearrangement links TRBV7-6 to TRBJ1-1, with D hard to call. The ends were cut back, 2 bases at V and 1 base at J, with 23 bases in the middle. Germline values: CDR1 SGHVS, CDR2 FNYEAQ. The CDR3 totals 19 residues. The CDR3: CASSLMFRRSGNRNTEAFF. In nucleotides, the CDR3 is TGTGCCAGCAGCTTAATGTTTAGACGGTCGGGGAATAGGAACACTGAAGCTTTCTTT.

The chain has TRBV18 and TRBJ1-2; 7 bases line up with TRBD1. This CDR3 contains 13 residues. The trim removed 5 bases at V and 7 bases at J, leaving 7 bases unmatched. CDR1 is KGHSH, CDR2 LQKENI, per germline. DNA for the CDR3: TGTGCCAGCTCAGTACAGGGGTACTCTGGCTACACCTTC. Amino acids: CASSVQGYSGYTF.

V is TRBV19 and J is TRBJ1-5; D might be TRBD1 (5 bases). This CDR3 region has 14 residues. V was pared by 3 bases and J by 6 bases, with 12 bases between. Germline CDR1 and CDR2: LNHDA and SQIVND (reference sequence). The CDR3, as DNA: TGTGCCAGTAGTATGGTTTCCGGGGGTCAGCCCCAGCATTTT. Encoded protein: CASSMVSGGQPQHF.

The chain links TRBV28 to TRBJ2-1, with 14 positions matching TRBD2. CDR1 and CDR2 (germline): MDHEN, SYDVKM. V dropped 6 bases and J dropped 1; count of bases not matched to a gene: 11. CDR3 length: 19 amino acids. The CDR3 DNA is TGTGCCAGCAGGCATCCCGGGACTAGCGGGAGAAGGTCCTACAATGAGCAGTTCTTC. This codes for CASRHPGTSGRRSYNEQFF.

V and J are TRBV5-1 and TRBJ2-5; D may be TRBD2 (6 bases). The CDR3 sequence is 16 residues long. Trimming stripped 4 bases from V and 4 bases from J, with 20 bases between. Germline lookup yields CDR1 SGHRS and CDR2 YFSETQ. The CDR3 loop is CASSPNGTPGGETQYF. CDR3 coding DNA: TGCGCCAGCAGCCCGAACGGGACCCCCGGGGGAGAGACCCAGTACTTC.

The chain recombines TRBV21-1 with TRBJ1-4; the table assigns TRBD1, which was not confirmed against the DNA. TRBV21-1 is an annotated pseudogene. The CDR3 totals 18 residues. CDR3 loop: CASSKGQGGSSTNEKLFF. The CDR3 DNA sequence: TGTGCCAGCAGCAAAGGTCAAGGGGGCTCTTCGACTAATGAAAAACTGTTTTTT.

The CDR3 spells CASSLAHGAEAFF. The CDR3, as DNA: TGTGCCAGCAGCTTAGCCCATGGAGCTGAAGCTTTCTTT. The chain combines TRBV11-1 with TRBJ1-1; D remains ambiguous. The V end was cut by 0 bases, the J end by 6 bases, with 8 bases between. Germline V CDR1 and CDR2: SGHAT, FQDESV (reference sequence). The CDR3 runs to 13 residues.

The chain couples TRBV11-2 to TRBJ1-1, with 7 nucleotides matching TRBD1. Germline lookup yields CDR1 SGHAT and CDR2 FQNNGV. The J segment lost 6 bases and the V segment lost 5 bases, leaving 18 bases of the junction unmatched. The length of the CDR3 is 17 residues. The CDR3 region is CASSHADRSPPKAEAFF. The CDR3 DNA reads TGTGCCAGCAGCCATGCGGACAGGAGTCCACCAAAGGCTGAAGCTTTCTTT.

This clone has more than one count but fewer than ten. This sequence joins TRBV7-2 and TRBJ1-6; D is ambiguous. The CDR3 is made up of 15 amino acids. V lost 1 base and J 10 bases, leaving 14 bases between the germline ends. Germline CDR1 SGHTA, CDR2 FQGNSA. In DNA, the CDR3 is TGTGCCAGCAGCTTAGATACGGGGTGGGCCTCACCCCTCCACTTT. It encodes CASSLDTGWASPLHF.

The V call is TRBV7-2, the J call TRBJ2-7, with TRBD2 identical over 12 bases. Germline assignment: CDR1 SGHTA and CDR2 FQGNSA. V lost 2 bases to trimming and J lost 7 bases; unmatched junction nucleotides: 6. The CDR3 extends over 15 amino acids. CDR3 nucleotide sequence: TGTGCCAGCAGCTTAACCCCTAGCGGGAGGGGGGAGCAGTACTTC. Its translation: CASSLTPSGRGEQYF.

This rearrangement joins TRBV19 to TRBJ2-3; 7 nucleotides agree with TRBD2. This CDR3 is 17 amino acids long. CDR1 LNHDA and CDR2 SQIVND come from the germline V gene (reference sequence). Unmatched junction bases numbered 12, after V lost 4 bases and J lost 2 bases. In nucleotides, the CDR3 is TGTGCCAGTAGTACCGTACTAGCGCTCCCTCTCACAGATACGCAGTATTTT. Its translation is CASSTVLALPLTDTQYF.

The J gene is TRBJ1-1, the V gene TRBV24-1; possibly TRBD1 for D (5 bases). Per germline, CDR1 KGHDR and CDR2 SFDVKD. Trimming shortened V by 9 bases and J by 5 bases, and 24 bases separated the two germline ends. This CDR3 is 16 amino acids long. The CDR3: CATSGRDAREGTEAFF. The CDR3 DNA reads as TGTGCCACCTCGGGCAGGGATGCGAGGGAGGGAACTGAAGCTTTCTTT.

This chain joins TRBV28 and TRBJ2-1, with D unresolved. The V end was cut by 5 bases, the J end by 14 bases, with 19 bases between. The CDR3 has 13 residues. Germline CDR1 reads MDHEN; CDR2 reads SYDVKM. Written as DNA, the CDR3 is TGTGCCAGCAGTACCGCCCTGACACCTTTTAAGTTCTTC. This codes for CASSTALTPFKFF.

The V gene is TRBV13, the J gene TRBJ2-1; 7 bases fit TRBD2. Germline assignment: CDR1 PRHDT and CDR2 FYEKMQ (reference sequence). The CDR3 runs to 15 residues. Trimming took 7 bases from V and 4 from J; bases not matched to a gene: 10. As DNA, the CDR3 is TGTGCCAGCACGGGAACGCTAGCGGCATACAATGAGCAGTTCTTC. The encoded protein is CASTGTLAAYNEQFF.

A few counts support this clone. The CDR3 loop reads CASMGPSVSPLHF. The CDR3 coding sequence is TGTGCCAGCATGGGGCCGTCGGTTTCACCCCTCCACTTT. The chain recombines TRBV7-8 with TRBJ1-6; D might be TRBD1 (5 bases). The germline gives CDR1 SGHVS, CDR2 FQNEAQ. Deletions cut 7 bases from V and 9 bases from J, with 13 bases between. CDR3 length: 13 residues.

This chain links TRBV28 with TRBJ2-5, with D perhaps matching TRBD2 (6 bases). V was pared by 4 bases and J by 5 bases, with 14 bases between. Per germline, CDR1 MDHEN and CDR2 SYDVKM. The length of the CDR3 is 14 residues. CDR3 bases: TGTGCCAGCAGTTGGATGACTAGTACGGAGACCCAGTACTTC. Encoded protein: CASSWMTSTETQYF.

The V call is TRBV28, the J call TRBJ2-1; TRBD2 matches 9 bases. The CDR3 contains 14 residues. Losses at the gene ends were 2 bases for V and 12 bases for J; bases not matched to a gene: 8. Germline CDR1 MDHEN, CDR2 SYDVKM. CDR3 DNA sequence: TGTGCCAGCAGTTTAAGCGGGAGGCCCATGGGGCAGTTCTTC. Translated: CASSLSGRPMGQFF.

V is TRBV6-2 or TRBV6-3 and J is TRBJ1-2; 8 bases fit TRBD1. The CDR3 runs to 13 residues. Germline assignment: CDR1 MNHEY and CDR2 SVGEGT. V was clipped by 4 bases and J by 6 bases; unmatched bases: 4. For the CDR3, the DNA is TGTGCCAGCAGTTTCGGACAGGGAGATGGCTACACCTTC. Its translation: CASSFGQGDGYTF.

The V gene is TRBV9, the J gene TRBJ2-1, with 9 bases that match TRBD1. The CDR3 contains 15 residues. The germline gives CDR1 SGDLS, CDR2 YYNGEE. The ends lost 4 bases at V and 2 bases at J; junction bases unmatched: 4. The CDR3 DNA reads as TGTGCCAGCAGCTCACAGGGGGCACCCTACAATGAGCAGTTCTTC. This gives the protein CASSSQGAPYNEQFF.